The clone carrying this T cell receptor (beta chain) showed up just a few times. An end of the junction does not agree with germline; a read error may underlie this. The CDR3 is 11 amino acids. The germline CDR1 and CDR2 sequences are DFQATT and SNEGSKA (reference sequence). This specimen comes from a study of T cells after yellow fever vaccination. Whole-study context: It was SMART-Seq v4 Ultra Low Input that prepared the fractions with low cell numbers. The study, taken as a whole, reports: Abundant clonotypes (contaminants from the bulk population) could be present in FACS-sorted repertoires.

Researchers made TCR cDNA using 5'RACE template switching, and this step added a universal primer site and UMIs. MiXCR, applied by TCRdb to the 5' RACE reads, yields one record per CDR3 protein. The sample lists more than 65,000 distinct CDR3 sequences, about an eighth seen once, with just under 25% in the top ten. The sequences come from CD8+ T cells not binding an NS4B(214-222) dextramer, sorted from PBMCs, collected about 20 days after the first yellow fever vaccination. V is TRBV20-1 and J is TRBJ2-3; 9 bases map to TRBD2. The TCR was taken from a man aged 18-30 years who received the YFV17D yellow fever vaccine. The DNA of the CDR3 is TGTGGCTGCGGGGGGGCAGATACGCAGTATTTT. Translation: CGCGGADTQYF.